The 30 T cell receptor beta chains below come from one sample, sequenced in a study of blood T cell repertoires in COVID-19. Method: immunoSEQ multiplex PCR; TCRdb's copy keeps in-frame clones and lacks some. Here the sample spans 150,000 or so clones, 85% to 90% being singletons. Sequencing used peripheral blood. The origin of the receptors is a young man with COVID-19, enrolled during active disease.

V is TRBV6-2 or TRBV6-3 and J is TRBJ2-7, with a tentative D call TRBD1 (6 bases). The CDR3 length is 12 residues. Trimming removed 5 bases at V and 3 bases at J, with 8 bases between. CDR1 is MNHEY and CDR2 is SVGEGT in the germline V gene. The CDR3 DNA sequence: TGTGCCAGCAGTATACAGGGCTACGAGCAGTACTTC. Translation gives CASSIQGYEQYF.

The CDR3: CASSVGGSPHEQFF. In nucleotides, the CDR3 is TGTGCCAGCAGCGTGGGGGGGAGTCCCCATGAGCAGTTCTTC. This sequence joins TRBV9 and TRBJ2-1, with 7 bases aligning to TRBD2. The CDR3 is 14 residues long. V gave up 2 bases and J gave up 8 bases; unmatched junction bases: 7. The germline CDR1 and CDR2 sequences are SGDLS and YYNGEE.

This clone appeared once. The V and J genes are TRBV25-1 and TRBJ2-1; TRBD2 might be the D (5 bases). Germline loops: CDR1 MGHDK, CDR2 SYGVNS. CDR3 size: 14 residues. V lost 6 bases, J lost 5 bases, and 14 bases lay in between. The CDR3 DNA follows: TGTGCCAGCAGCTCGCCGGGATCACACAATGAGCAGTTCTTC. Its protein is CASSSPGSHNEQFF. Based on the CDR3 plus reference TRBV25-1 and TRBJ2-1, the full variable domain is EADIYQTPRYLVIGTGKKITLECSQTMGHDKMYWYQQDPGMELHLIHYSYGVNSTEKGDLSSESTVSRIRTEHFPLTLESARPSHTSQYLCASSSPGSHNEQFFGPGTRLTVL.

The chain uses TRBV7-8 and TRBJ2-4; the D gene is possibly TRBD1 (6 bases). V shed 5 bases and J shed 0 bases, with 14 bases lying between them. The CDR3 has 16 amino acids. Per germline, CDR1 SGHVS and CDR2 FQNEAQ. The DNA of the CDR3 is TGTGCCAGCAGCCCCGGACAGTATATAGCCAAAAACATTCAGTACTTC. It translates to CASSPGQYIAKNIQYF.

The chain is built from TRBV11-3 and TRBJ2-3, with 12 bases matching TRBD2. CDR1 is SGHNT, CDR2 YENEEA, per germline. Germline trimming cut 0 bases from V and 5 bases from J; bases unmatched to any gene: 9. CDR3 length equals 18 residues. This CDR3 is CASSLDGLAGGPGDTQYF. The DNA of the CDR3 is TGTGCCAGCAGCTTAGATGGCCTAGCGGGAGGGCCCGGAGATACGCAGTATTTT.

This sequence joins TRBV7-2 and TRBJ2-1; 7 nucleotides match TRBD2. The CDR3 totals 15 residues. Germline trimming cut 2 bases from V and 9 bases from J; bases unmatched to any gene: 10. Looked up from germline, CDR1 is SGHTA and CDR2 is FQGNSA. As DNA, the CDR3 is TGTGCCAGCAGCTTACTTGGGCGGGAGTTGGGTGAGCAGTTCTTC. It translates to CASSLLGRELGEQFF.

This sequence joins TRBV4-3 and TRBJ2-1; the match to TRBD1 covers 7 bases. Germline assignment: CDR1 LGHNA and CDR2 YSLEER. The V segment lost 2 bases and the J segment 9 bases; nucleotides outside the gene matches: 10. CDR3 length: 15 amino acids. CDR3 DNA sequence: TGCGCCAGCAGCCAAAGGGAGCGACAGGGTGGTGAGCAGTTCTTC. The encoded protein is CASSQRERQGGEQFF.

This clone was seen only a few times. The chain carries TRBV7-3 and TRBJ2-1, with D possibly TRBD1 on 6 matching bases. V lost 1 base and J 5 bases, leaving 12 bases between the germline ends. Germline loops: CDR1 SGHTA, CDR2 FQGTGA. The CDR3 runs to 15 residues. The CDR3: CASSLIPGVNNEQFF. The CDR3 DNA sequence: TGTGCCAGCAGCTTAATCCCAGGGGTCAACAATGAGCAGTTCTTC.

The gene calls are TRBV4-3 and TRBJ1-2; possible D gene TRBD1, 6 bases. V lost 0 bases to trimming and J lost 2 bases, with 22 bases between them. Per germline, CDR1 LGHNA and CDR2 YSLEER. The CDR3 sequence is 19 residues long. CDR3 sequence reads: CASSQDFTPLTGVNYGYTF. Written as DNA, the CDR3 is TGCGCCAGCAGCCAAGATTTTACCCCCCTGACAGGAGTCAACTATGGCTACACCTTC.

This rearrangement joins TRBV7-8 to TRBJ2-7, with D perhaps matching TRBD1 (5 bases). Germline CDR1 is SGHVS and CDR2 is FQNEAQ. The CDR3 runs to 16 residues. V was pared by 2 bases and J by 4 bases, with 18 bases between. This CDR3 reads CASSLFFRRDGYEQYF. For the CDR3, the DNA is TGTGCCAGCAGCTTATTTTTTCGCAGGGATGGGTACGAGCAGTACTTC.

This clone was counted a single time. This chain joins TRBV19 and TRBJ2-2; 10 positions match TRBD1. V dropped 5 bases and J dropped 4; count of bases not matched to a gene: 1. CDR3 size: 14 residues. Looked up from germline, CDR1 is LNHDA and CDR2 is SQIVND (reference sequence). This CDR3 is CASSWTGGTGELFF. The CDR3, as DNA: TGTGCCAGTAGTTGGACAGGGGGCACCGGGGAGCTGTTTTTT. Full variable domain (missing parts from reference TRBV19 and TRBJ2-2): DGGITQSPKYLFRKEGQNVTLSCEQNLNHDAMYWYRQDPGQGLRLIYYSQIVNDFQKGDIAEGYSVSREKKESFPLTVTSAQKNPTAFYLCASSWTGGTGELFFGEGSRLTVL.

V and J are TRBV19 and TRBJ1-1; the D gene is possibly TRBD1 (5 bases). From germline, CDR1 is LNHDA and CDR2 SQIVND (reference sequence). The CDR3 is made up of 14 amino acids. Trimming removed 1 base from V and 4 bases from J, with 10 bases in between. Here the CDR3 reads CASSIGRRGTEAFF. The CDR3 coding sequence is TGTGCCAGTAGTATAGGGAGAAGGGGCACTGAAGCTTTCTTT.

The rearrangement joins TRBV7-8 to TRBJ2-1; 12 nucleotides line up with TRBD2. Germline CDR1 SGHVS, CDR2 FQNEAQ. The CDR3 loop spans 14 amino acids. V was clipped by 6 bases and J by 10 bases; unmatched bases: 7. CDR3 coding DNA: TGTGCCAGCAGGGGAAGACTAGCGGGAGTCGAGCAGTTCTTC. It specifies CASRGRLAGVEQFF.

J is TRBJ2-7 and V is TRBV19; D gene uncertain. Trimming took off 5 bases at V and 3 bases at J, with 14 bases between the two ends. The CDR3 runs 14 residues. Germline V gives CDR1 LNHDA, CDR2 SQIVND (reference sequence). CDR3 DNA: TGTGCCAGTAGTGAAGACCCGCAGGTCTACGAGCAGTACTTC. Translation gives CASSEDPQVYEQYF. The full variable domain, its missing parts supplied by reference TRBV19 and TRBJ2-7, is DGGITQSPKYLFRKEGQNVTLSCEQNLNHDAMYWYRQDPGQGLRLIYYSQIVNDFQKGDIAEGYSVSREKKESFPLTVTSAQKNPTAFYLCASSEDPQVYEQYFGPGTRLTVT.

The chain has TRBV14 and TRBJ2-5, with 8 bases lining up with TRBD2. The germline V gene has CDR1 SGHDN and CDR2 FVKESK. Losses at the gene ends were 1 base for V and 1 base for J; bases not matched to a gene: 2. The CDR3 extends over 15 amino acids. The CDR3 sequence is CASSQVGGAQETQYF. DNA of the CDR3: TGTGCCAGCAGCCAAGTCGGGGGGGCCCAAGAGACCCAGTACTTC.

The chain recombines TRBV28 with TRBJ2-7, with D perhaps TRBD1 (8 bases). Germline assignment: CDR1 MDHEN and CDR2 SYDVKM. With 8 bases removed from V and 6 bases from J, the gap between germline ends came to 26 bases. The CDR3 has 16 amino acids. CDR3 protein: CASRSFGTGWGGEQYF. The DNA for the CDR3 is TGTGCCAGCCGAAGTTTCGGGACAGGCTGGGGGGGCGAGCAGTACTTC. The entire variable domain, with the rest obtained from reference TRBV28 and TRBJ2-7, is as follows: DVKVTQSSRYLVKRTGEKVFLECVQDMDHENMFWYRQDPGLGLRLIYFSYDVKMKEKGDIPEGYSVSREKKERFSLILESASTNQTSMYLCASRSFGTGWGGEQYFGPGTRLTVT.

The chain carries TRBV15 and TRBJ2-2; the match to TRBD2 covers 13 bases. J lost 8 bases, V lost 5 bases, and 5 bases had no gene match. Germline CDR1 is LNHNV and CDR2 is YYDKDF (reference sequence). The CDR3 has 15 residues. CDR3 in amino acids: CATSGGLAGEGELFF. The CDR3 DNA reads TGTGCCACCAGCGGCGGACTAGCGGGAGAGGGGGAGCTGTTTTTT.

The V call is TRBV20-1, the J call TRBJ2-7; possible D gene TRBD1, 6 bases. V lost 5 bases and J lost 3, with 8 bases in between. CDR1 DFQATT and CDR2 SNEGSKA come from the germline V gene (reference sequence). This CDR3 region has 11 residues. The CDR3 DNA reads as TGCAGTGCTGGACAGATCTACGAGCAGTACTTC. Protein: CSAGQIYEQYF.

The gene calls are TRBV28 and TRBJ2-3; D remains unclear. Germline V gene lookup returns CDR1 MDHEN and CDR2 SYDVKM. The CDR3 spans 13 residues. V was pared by 4 bases and J by 2 bases, with 7 bases between. The CDR3 nucleotides are TGTGCCAGCAGTTCCCCCAACACAGATACGCAGTATTTT. Translating it yields CASSSPNTDTQYF.

V usage is TRBV6-2 or TRBV6-3 and J usage is TRBJ2-3; 11 nucleotides line up with TRBD2. The CDR3 extends over 18 amino acids. Germline CDR1 MNHEY, CDR2 SVGEGT. Trimming took 2 bases from V and 2 from J; bases not matched to a gene: 9. The DNA for the CDR3 is TGTGCCAGCAGTTACGCGTGGGTAGCGGGAGGGCCCACAGATACGCAGTATTTT. Its translation is CASSYAWVAGGPTDTQYF.

The V and J genes are TRBV28 and TRBJ2-5; D is unresolved. The ends were cut back, 4 bases at V and 3 bases at J, with 3 bases in the middle. The CDR3 is 11 residues long. Germline CDR1 is MDHEN and CDR2 is SYDVKM. The CDR3 loop is CASSSEETQYF. CDR3 sequence (DNA): TGTGCCAGCAGTTCGGAAGAGACCCAGTACTTC.

This chain joins TRBV19 and TRBJ1-5; 9 bases are shared with TRBD1. With V trimmed by 5 bases and J by 5 bases, 7 bases remained unmatched. Germline V gene data show CDR1 as LNHDA and CDR2 as SQIVND (reference sequence). The CDR3 has 15 residues. The CDR3 DNA reads TGTGCCAGTAGTGATGGACAGGGGTGGGATCAGCCCCAGCATTTT. The encoded protein is CASSDGQGWDQPQHF.

The chain's CDR3 is CASSKYGTSPGYEKLFF. Written as DNA, the CDR3 is TGTGCCAGCAGTAAATACGGGACTTCCCCAGGGTACGAAAAACTGTTTTTT. The chain uses TRBV27 and TRBJ1-4; possibly TRBD1 for D (5 bases). There are 17 residues in the CDR3. The germline V and J ends were trimmed by 5 bases and 8 bases, with 24 bases remaining between them. The germline CDR1 and CDR2 sequences are MNHEY and SMNVEV (reference sequence).

V usage is TRBV7-9 and J usage is TRBJ1-5; the match to TRBD1 covers 9 bases. The CDR3 runs to 16 residues. The V gene's germline CDR1 is SEHNR and CDR2 FQNEAQ (reference sequence). The junction had 9 bases not matched to a gene; V was cut back by 4 bases and J by 5 bases. This CDR3 is CASSSGTGGPYQPQHF. The CDR3 nucleotides are TGTGCCAGCAGCTCTGGTACAGGGGGCCCTTATCAGCCCCAGCATTTT.

V and J are TRBV7-2 and TRBJ1-3, with 7 bases identical to TRBD1. Trimming at V came to 1 base and at J to 2 bases, leaving 2 bases not matched to a gene. The germline V gene has CDR1 SGHTA and CDR2 FQGNSA. The CDR3 runs 15 residues. As DNA, the CDR3 is TGTGCCAGCAGCTTAGTACAGGGGCCTGGAAACACCATATATTTT. Amino acids: CASSLVQGPGNTIYF.

V is TRBV4-2 and J is TRBJ2-7; perhaps TRBD1 as D (6 bases). CDR3 length equals 15 residues. Trimming left V 4 bases short and J 4 bases short, with 17 bases between. Germline V lookup: CDR1 LGHNA, CDR2 YNFKEQ. The CDR3 DNA is TGTGCCAGCAGCCGTCGAGGGGGTCGAGAATACGAGCAGTACTTC. As protein: CASSRRGGREYEQYF.

V and J are TRBV10-1 and TRBJ2-1; a possible D gene is TRBD2 (6 bases). Germline V CDR1 and CDR2: WNHNN, SYGVQD (reference sequence). This CDR3 contains 13 residues. The germline V and J ends were trimmed by 8 bases and 9 bases, with 17 bases remaining between them. Written as DNA, the CDR3 is TGCGCCAGCGGAGGGCAATATTATAGTGAGCAGTTCTTC. Protein: CASGGQYYSEQFF.

The CDR3 here is CASSVGRLAGDHEQFF. The CDR3 bases are TGCGCCAGCAGTGTAGGGAGACTAGCGGGAGACCATGAGCAGTTCTTC. V and J are TRBV10-1 and TRBJ2-1, with TRBD2 matching 12 bases. The CDR3 is made up of 16 amino acids. Germline V gene sequence: CDR1 WNHNN, CDR2 SYGVQD (reference sequence). V was pared by 4 bases and J by 8 bases, with 9 bases of the junction left unmatched.

The gene calls are TRBV3-1 (or the pseudogene TRBV3-2) and TRBJ2-6, with D possibly matching TRBD1 (6 bases). Germline V CDR1 and CDR2: LGHDT, YNNKEL (reference sequence). Trimming pared 1 base from V and 0 bases from J, leaving 13 bases between. The CDR3 consists of 18 residues. The chain's CDR3 is CASSQAVDRISGANVLTF. The DNA for the CDR3 is TGTGCCAGCAGCCAAGCCGTGGACAGAATCTCTGGGGCCAACGTCCTGACTTTC.

The chain combines TRBV11-2 with TRBJ2-1, with D possibly TRBD2 on 6 matching bases. The CDR3 extends over 12 amino acids. Germline V gene data show CDR1 as SGHAT and CDR2 as FQNNGV. Trimming removed 4 bases from V and 9 bases from J, with 10 bases in between. The CDR3 here is CASSSEGSEQFF. CDR3 sequence (DNA): TGTGCCAGCAGCTCGGAGGGGAGTGAGCAGTTCTTC.